This TCR beta chain was retrieved from a study of cytomegalovirus exposure and HLA in healthy donors. With 60 Vbeta and 13 Jbeta primers, the PCR was carried out. Generated by immunoSEQ multiplex PCR, the TCRdb table keeps only in-frame clones and is missing some. The table has around 180,000 clones, around 80% seen once. Per the germline V gene, CDR1 is LGHNA and CDR2 is YSLEER. The V and J ends lost 0 bases and 5 bases respectively, with 16 bases between them. CDR3 size: 16 residues. The sequence came from a male donor in good health and CMV-seronegative. Sequencing used PBMCs. The chain employs TRBV4-3 and TRBJ1-1; D call uncertain. As DNA, the CDR3 is TGCGCCAGCAGCCAAGATGTTAACACCCGCCCGACTGAAGCTTTCTTT. Amino acid sequence: CASSQDVNTRPTEAFF.